A single sample is the source of the 19 T cell receptor beta chains below, sequenced in a study of T cells expressing NK-cell markers. TCRdb reworked the 5' RACE reads into one entry per CDR3 protein, no DNA. The sample includes roughly 120,000 distinct CDR3 sequences. The sample comprised blood T cells: a sorted CD56 or NKG2C T cell subset, CD4+ or CD8+ T cells, or bulk PBMC T cells (not recorded which). These receptors came from a woman between 18 and 70 years old in good health.

This chain joins TRBV9 and TRBJ1-1. The CDR3 is made up of 13 amino acids. Germline CDR1 reads SGDLS; CDR2 reads YYNGEE. This CDR3 is CASSVDGDTEAFF.

The chain is built from TRBV7-8 and TRBJ2-2; the TRBD2 assignment by TCRdb is unverifiable without DNA. Per germline, CDR1 SGHVS and CDR2 FQNEAQ. The CDR3 consists of 17 residues. CDR3 region: CASSLSNRGLGTGELFF. The whole variable domain, remainder taken from reference TRBV7-8 and TRBJ2-2, is GAGVSQSPRYKVAKRGQDVALRCDPISGHVSLFWYQQALGQGPEFLTYFQNEAQLDKSGLPSDRFFAERPEGSVSTLKIQRTQQEDSAVYLCASSLSNRGLGTGELFFGEGSRLTVL.

The chain employs TRBV20-1 and TRBJ2-1; the D gene TCRdb calls, TRBD2, cannot be checked with no DNA. CDR3 size: 15 residues. Per germline, CDR1 DFQATT and CDR2 SNEGSKA (reference sequence). The CDR3 reads CSAQNFGLASHEQFF.

The V call is TRBV4-1, the J call TRBJ2-3; TCRdb proposes TRBD2, but this gene call is untestable without DNA. Per the germline V gene, CDR1 is MGHRA and CDR2 is YSYEKL. The CDR3 runs 15 residues. The CDR3 here is CASSPSDFSTDTQYF.

J is TRBJ1-4 and V is TRBV19. This CDR3 is built from 14 residues. Germline CDR1 and CDR2: LNHDA and SQIVND (reference sequence). The CDR3 loop reads CASTFGATNEKLFF. The whole variable domain, remainder taken from reference TRBV19 and TRBJ1-4, is DGGITQSPKYLFRKEGQNVTLSCEQNLNHDAMYWYRQDPGQGLRLIYYSQIVNDFQKGDIAEGYSVSREKKESFPLTVTSAQKNPTAFYLCASTFGATNEKLFFGSGTQLSVL.

The CDR3 loop reads CSATLGLAGSDEQYF. The gene calls are TRBV20-1 and TRBJ2-7; TCRdb's assignment of TRBD2 cannot be checked, as there is no DNA. Germline V CDR1 and CDR2: DFQATT, SNEGSKA (reference sequence). The CDR3 is 15 amino acids.

This sequence joins TRBV20-1 and TRBJ2-1; TCRdb names TRBD2, which stays unverified in the absence of DNA. The germline V gene encodes CDR1 DFQATT and CDR2 SNEGSKA (reference sequence). The CDR3 extends over 14 amino acids. The CDR3: CSVRGLADYNEQFF.

The rearrangement uses TRBV28 and TRBJ1-2; the D gene TCRdb calls, TRBD1, cannot be checked with no DNA. Germline values: CDR1 MDHEN, CDR2 SYDVKM. CDR3 length: 15 residues. The CDR3 sequence: CASSLLLGPRSGYTF.

This chain uses TRBV7-9 with TRBJ1-3. Germline V gene lookup returns CDR1 SEHNR and CDR2 FQNEAQ (reference sequence). This CDR3 has 17 residues. CDR3 in amino acids: CASSSTGGGSSGNTIYF.

CDR3 in amino acids: CSSPGIYLGDTQYF. The chain recombines TRBV20-1 with TRBJ2-3. Per the germline V gene, CDR1 is DFQATT and CDR2 is SNEGSKA (reference sequence). CDR3 length: 14 amino acids.

The rearrangement uses TRBV6-5 and TRBJ2-7. CDR3 length equals 17 residues. From germline, CDR1 is MNHEY and CDR2 SVGAGI. CDR3 residues: CASSYSTGGQSSYEQYF.

V gene TRBV20-1 combines with J gene TRBJ1-1; TCRdb outputs TRBD1, but without DNA this stays unchecked. This CDR3 is 16 amino acids long. CDR1 is DFQATT, CDR2 SNEGSKA, per germline (reference sequence). CDR3 protein: CSARDAIVMAGAEAFF.

The chain recombines TRBV9 with TRBJ2-2; the D call from TCRdb, TRBD1, cannot be confirmed without DNA. Germline lookup yields CDR1 SGDLS and CDR2 YYNGEE. The CDR3 extends over 13 amino acids. This chain's CDR3 is CASLGQGTGELFF.

This chain uses TRBV19 with TRBJ2-3; TCRdb proposes TRBD1, but this gene call is untestable without DNA. From germline, CDR1 is LNHDA and CDR2 SQIVND (reference sequence). There are 14 residues in the CDR3. Here the CDR3 reads CASSSGESTVTQYF.

The rearrangement uses TRBV7-6 and TRBJ2-2; TCRdb reports TRBD1, a call that lacks DNA to check it against. Per the germline V gene, CDR1 is SGHVS and CDR2 is FNYEAQ. CDR3 length equals 13 residues. This CDR3 is CASSSGLGGELFF. Using reference TRBV7-6 and TRBJ2-2 for the parts outside the CDR3, the full variable domain is GAGVSQSPRYKVTKRGQDVALRCDPISGHVSLYWYRQALGQGPEFLTYFNYEAQQDKSGLPNDRFSAERPEGSISTLTIQRTEQRDSAMYRCASSSGLGGELFFGEGSRLTVL.

The genes are TRBV20-1 and TRBJ2-1; the TCRdb call, TRBD2, lacks DNA for checking. From germline, CDR1 is DFQATT and CDR2 SNEGSKA (reference sequence). This CDR3 is built from 17 residues. CDR3 loop: CSAREAGGLAEYNEQFF.

This chain links TRBV7-8 with TRBJ2-1; TCRdb reports TRBD2, a call that lacks DNA to check it against. Germline V gene lookup returns CDR1 SGHVS and CDR2 FQNEAQ. This CDR3 comprises 15 residues. CDR3 residues: CASSFLGEAYNEQFF.

This chain links TRBV10-2 with TRBJ2-1; the D call of TRBD2 rests on TCRdb alone, since no DNA is present to check it. This CDR3 comprises 15 residues. The germline gives CDR1 WSHSY, CDR2 SAAADI. The CDR3 sequence: CASSEVLAGDNEQFF.

The chain uses TRBV11-2 and TRBJ2-7. Germline loops: CDR1 SGHAT, CDR2 FQNNGV. The CDR3 covers 12 residues. Here the CDR3 reads CASSLSWHEQYF.